This TCR beta chain is drawn from a study of blood T cell repertoires in COVID-19. Study background: T cells, B-cell-depleted T cells, or PBMCs supplied cDNA or gDNA.

Study processing details: Estimation of nucleated cell counts relied on the amplification of reference gene primers. This table comes from immunoSEQ multiplex PCR, and its TCRdb copy is limited to in-frame clones, with some not included. D and trimming were read from the DNA, whereas the V and J calls and clone size are those reported in that table. The data hold roughly 76,000 clones, with 87% observed a single time. CDR3 length: 17 residues. Trimming took 6 bases from V and 8 from J, leaving 23 bases between them. The germline V gene encodes CDR1 MGHDK and CDR2 SYGVNS. The count of this clone is one.

The sample comprised peripheral blood. This chain uses TRBV25-1 with TRBJ1-6; D perhaps matches TRBD1 (5 bases). This receptor was taken from a man younger than 45 with acute or convalescent COVID-19. The CDR3 protein is CASSESVGGGWYSPLHF. CDR3 DNA sequence: TGTGCCAGCAGCGAAAGTGTTGGGGGGGGGTGGTATTCACCCCTCCACTTT.